What follows are 5 T cell receptor beta chains derived from one specimen sequenced in a study of Tregs in tolerant kidney transplant recipients. The method was immunoSEQ multiplex PCR; TCRdb's version includes in-frame clones alone and lacks a portion of them. There are about 94,000 clones in the sample; roughly 93% occur only once, and 0.46% lies in the top ten. The sequencing here drew on CD4+ T cells from blood, taken before the transplant. The source of these receptors is a human donor who received a combined kidney and bone marrow transplant.

The CDR3: CASSLAGTGRSPLHF. The CDR3 bases are TGCGCCAGCAGCTTGGCAGGGACAGGGCGTTCACCCCTCCACTTT. The chain employs TRBV5-1 and TRBJ1-6; 9 positions match TRBD1. The V gene's germline CDR1 is SGHRS and CDR2 YFSETQ. The CDR3 totals 15 residues. With V trimmed by 0 bases and J by 9 bases, 4 bases remained unmatched.

The rearrangement links TRBV25-1 to TRBJ2-3; TRBD1 matches 8 bases. The CDR3 extends over 15 amino acids. After removal of 5 bases from V and 4 bases from J, the junction contained 8 bases not matched to a gene. Per the germline V gene, CDR1 is MGHDK and CDR2 is SYGVNS. The chain's CDR3 is CASSQGTGTPDTQYF. The CDR3 DNA sequence: TGTGCCAGCAGTCAGGGGACAGGAACCCCAGATACGCAGTATTTT.

The chain couples TRBV19 to TRBJ1-1; D possibly corresponds to TRBD1 (6 bases). Deletions cut 5 bases from V and 5 bases from J, with 15 bases between. The CDR3 has 14 amino acids. Per germline, CDR1 LNHDA and CDR2 SQIVND (reference sequence). CDR3 sequence reads: CASSFAGEGTEAFF. The CDR3 region has the DNA TGTGCCAGTAGTTTCGCAGGGGAAGGGACTGAAGCTTTCTTT. The whole variable domain, filled in from reference TRBV19 and TRBJ1-1, reads DGGITQSPKYLFRKEGQNVTLSCEQNLNHDAMYWYRQDPGQGLRLIYYSQIVNDFQKGDIAEGYSVSREKKESFPLTVTSAQKNPTAFYLCASSFAGEGTEAFFGQGTRLTVV.

This rearrangement joins TRBV6-1 to TRBJ1-2; no clear D gene. Trimming left V 4 bases short and J 8 bases short, with 14 bases between. This CDR3 spans 13 amino acids. Germline CDR1 reads MNHNS; CDR2 reads SASEGT. The CDR3 loop is CASSARGGRGYTF. CDR3 nucleotide sequence: TGTGCCAGCAGTGCCCGCGGAGGGAGGGGCTACACCTTC.

The chain joins TRBV15 to TRBJ1-2; D unresolved. This CDR3 comprises 13 residues. With 0 bases removed from V and 5 bases from J, the gap between germline ends came to 7 bases. Germline loops: CDR1 LNHNV, CDR2 YYDKDF (reference sequence). CDR3 in DNA: TGTGCCACCAGCAGAGATAGCCTATATGGCTACACCTTC. This encodes CATSRDSLYGYTF.